The 20 T cell receptor beta chains presented below share a single source sample, sequenced in a study of blood T cells in healthy people across ages. Together with a sample-barcoded 5' primer, a J-beta primer mix was included in a second PCR lasting roughly 7 to 11 cycles. MiXCR, applied by TCRdb to the 5' RACE reads, yields one record per CDR3 protein. The data show over 600,000 distinct CDR3 sequences, with around three fifths seen just once and roughly 25% held by the top ten. Sequences were obtained from blood. These receptors came from a man aged 40-49 years in good health.

This chain uses TRBV7-2 with TRBJ2-5, with 7 positions matching TRBD2. The CDR3 sequence is 14 residues long. Germline loops: CDR1 SGHTA, CDR2 FQGNSA. Trimming removed 6 bases from V and 1 base from J; junction bases left unmatched: 5. CDR3 region: CASSQLATQETQYF. For the CDR3, the DNA is TGTGCCAGCAGTCAACTAGCGACCCAAGAGACCCAGTACTTC.

The V and J genes are TRBV20-1 and TRBJ2-5, with D maybe TRBD1 (6 bases). The CDR3 consists of 15 residues. V shed 4 bases and J shed 4 bases, with 19 bases lying between them. Germline V gene lookup returns CDR1 DFQATT and CDR2 SNEGSKA (reference sequence). This CDR3 reads CSANGAEGGLETQYF. CDR3 sequence (DNA): TGCAGTGCTAATGGAGCGGAAGGGGGTCTAGAGACCCAGTACTTC.

With respect to this clonotype: The junction and the germline gene differ at one end; a read error may be behind it. The chain uses TRBV6-2 or TRBV6-3 and TRBJ2-7, with TRBD2 as a possible D gene (5 bases). This CDR3 region has 13 residues. The germline CDR1 and CDR2 sequences are MNHEY and SVGEGT. As DNA, the CDR3 is TGTGCCAGCAGGAAGGACTCAGAGTACGAGCAGCACTTC. Protein product: CASRKDSEYEQHF.

In regard to this clonotype: A read error may be the cause here, since a much bigger clone is one base away. The chain uses TRBV28 and TRBJ2-2, with TRBD1 identical over 7 bases. CDR1 and CDR2 from the germline V gene are MDHEN and SYDVKM. J gave up 3 bases and V 6 bases, and 7 bases lay outside the gene matches. The CDR3 consists of 15 residues. CDR3 amino acids: CASRPGTVDTGELFF. The DNA for the CDR3 is TGTGCCAGCAGGCCCGGGACAGTGGACACCGGGGAGCTGTTTTTT.

This chain joins TRBV6-1 and TRBJ2-7, with 9 nucleotides matching TRBD1. The CDR3 sequence is 15 residues long. The germline V gene has CDR1 MNHNS and CDR2 SASEGT. Unmatched junction bases numbered 11, after V lost 5 bases and J lost 6 bases. CDR3 nucleotide sequence: TGTGCCAGCAGTATCGACAGGGGGGTCGTTGGCGAGCAGTACTTC. Translated, it gives CASSIDRGVVGEQYF.

This chain joins TRBV6-6 and TRBJ2-3; TRBD1 or TRBD2 may be the D gene (5 bases each). CDR3 length: 17 amino acids. Trimming stripped 2 bases from V and 3 bases from J, with 18 bases between. The germline V gene has CDR1 MNHNY and CDR2 SVGAGI (reference sequence). The CDR3 loop reads CASSYGLRGYRTDTQYF. For the CDR3, the DNA is TGTGCCAGCAGTTACGGGCTTCGGGGCTACCGGACAGATACGCAGTATTTT.

V usage is TRBV7-2 and J usage is TRBJ2-1; 8 bases align to TRBD2. Unmatched junction bases numbered 12, after V lost 4 bases and J lost 4 bases. This CDR3 has 17 amino acids. Germline V gene lookup returns CDR1 SGHTA and CDR2 FQGNSA. Here the CDR3 DNA reads TGTGCCAGCAGCTACCGTCTCGGCGGGGGGAAGTACAATGAGCAGTTCTTC. Its protein is CASSYRLGGGKYNEQFF.

This sequence joins TRBV7-3 and TRBJ2-1; possible D gene TRBD2, 5 bases. The CDR3 runs 16 residues. CDR1 is SGHTA, CDR2 FQGTGA, per germline. V lost 5 bases and J 2 bases, leaving 16 bases between the germline ends. The CDR3 coding sequence is TGTGCCAGCAGCGTTTCGACCCCCGGGGCCTACAATGAGCAGTTCTTC. Translation: CASSVSTPGAYNEQFF.

V and J are TRBV7-6 and TRBJ2-4; D is undetermined. The DNA end is more similar to TRBJ2-7, so the J call may be wrong. This CDR3 is built from 14 residues. CDR1 and CDR2 from the germline V gene are SGHVS and FNYEAQ. Here the CDR3 reads CASSLGNRAYEQYF. The DNA of the CDR3 is TGTGCCAGCAGCTTAGGTAACAGAGCCTACGAGCAGTACTTC.

This clonotype was seen more than once but under ten times. The chain combines TRBV29-1 with TRBJ2-3, with TRBD2 identical over 8 bases. Germline CDR1 is SQVTM and CDR2 is ANQGSEA. After removal of 2 bases from V and 3 bases from J, the junction contained 7 bases not matched to a gene. The CDR3 runs to 15 residues. CDR3 protein: CSVEPSGSRTDTQYF. CDR3 bases: TGCAGCGTTGAACCCAGCGGGAGTAGGACAGATACGCAGTATTTT.

This clonotype was observed a handful of times. The chain carries TRBV6-5 and TRBJ1-2, with D possibly being TRBD1 (6 bases). V lost 0 bases and J lost 4, with 15 bases in between. The CDR3 contains 16 residues. Germline V gives CDR1 MNHEY, CDR2 SVGAGI. The CDR3 sequence: CASSYSSGGLSYGYTF. DNA of the CDR3: TGTGCCAGCAGTTACTCTAGTGGGGGGCTCAGCTATGGCTACACCTTC.

The chain uses TRBV2 and TRBJ1-2; no clear D gene. V was cut by 3 bases and J by 8 bases, with 22 bases left in between. The CDR3 runs 16 residues. Germline V CDR1 and CDR2: SNHLY, FYNNEI. Here the CDR3 DNA reads TGTGCCAGCAGTGATTCAAGGGCTGCCGTGGGAGAGGGCTACACCTTC. Translated, it gives CASSDSRAAVGEGYTF.

The rearrangement joins TRBV20-1 to TRBJ2-7; 7 bases agree with TRBD2. Looked up from germline, CDR1 is DFQATT and CDR2 is SNEGSKA (reference sequence). The CDR3 extends over 13 amino acids. The J segment lost 5 bases and the V segment lost 1 base, leaving 5 bases of the junction unmatched. In DNA, the CDR3 is TGCAGTGCTAGAGCGGGAGGTGATCACGAGCAGTACTTC. Its protein product is CSARAGGDHEQYF.

This clonotype was seen a few times. The chain uses TRBV29-1 and TRBJ2-1, with D maybe TRBD2 (6 bases). Per germline, CDR1 SQVTM and CDR2 ANQGSEA. The CDR3 contains 13 residues. Trimming shortened V by 7 bases and J by 2 bases, and 12 bases separated the two germline ends. The CDR3 sequence: CSADGGAYNEQFF. The DNA of the CDR3 is TGCAGCGCGGACGGAGGGGCCTACAATGAGCAGTTCTTC.

The rearrangement links TRBV15 to TRBJ1-1, with D possibly TRBD1 on 5 matching bases. This CDR3 is 18 amino acids long. The germline V gene encodes CDR1 LNHNV and CDR2 YYDKDF (reference sequence). V was shortened by 0 bases and J by 4 bases, with 21 bases between the two germline ends. CDR3 nucleotide sequence: TGTGCCACCAGCAGAGATACGCTCGGGGGGAGGGCGGGCACTGAAGCTTTCTTT. Its protein is CATSRDTLGGRAGTEAFF.

The J gene is TRBJ2-3, the V gene TRBV15; 11 bases map to TRBD2. The ends lost 0 bases at V and 6 bases at J; junction bases unmatched: 8. Germline-derived CDR1 and CDR2 are LNHNV and YYDKDF (reference sequence). The CDR3 has 17 residues. In DNA, the CDR3 is TGTGCCACCAGCAGAGACCCTTTAGCGGGGGGGGTGGATACGCAGTATTTT. Its protein product is CATSRDPLAGGVDTQYF.

The chain links TRBV11-2 to TRBJ2-1; D is perhaps TRBD2 (5 bases). CDR3 length: 14 amino acids. Germline CDR1 reads SGHAT; CDR2 reads FQNNGV. Between the trimmed V and J ends, which lost 4 bases and 1 base, there was a span of 8 bases. The DNA for the CDR3 is TGTGCCAGCAGCTCGCGGAGGTCCTACAATGAGCAGTTCTTC. Translation gives CASSSRRSYNEQFF.

This clonotype was seen at least ten times. The CDR3 region is CSARGGETQYF. For the CDR3, the DNA is TGCAGTGCTAGAGGCGGGGAGACCCAGTACTTC. This rearrangement joins TRBV20-1 to TRBJ2-5, with D maybe TRBD2 (5 bases). The V end lost 1 base, the J end lost 5 bases, and 5 bases lay between the germline ends. The CDR3 covers 11 residues. CDR1 DFQATT and CDR2 SNEGSKA come from the germline V gene (reference sequence).

V usage is TRBV27 and J usage is TRBJ2-1; a weak D match, TRBD2 (6 bases). Between the trimmed V and J ends, which lost 6 bases and 6 bases, there was a span of 21 bases. The CDR3 runs 16 residues. The germline V gene has CDR1 MNHEY and CDR2 SMNVEV (reference sequence). The DNA of the CDR3 is TGTGCCAGCAGGTATGACCTGCGGGAACCACGCAATGAGCAGTTCTTC. This gives the protein CASRYDLREPRNEQFF.

This rearrangement joins TRBV6-1 to TRBJ1-5; D unresolved. The V end lost 5 bases, the J end lost 5 bases, and 7 bases lay between the germline ends. Germline lookup yields CDR1 MNHNS and CDR2 SASEGT. The CDR3 is 12 amino acids. The CDR3 DNA follows: TGTGCCAGCAGTCCTATGGATCAGCCCCAGCATTTT. It specifies CASSPMDQPQHF.